This TCR beta chain is from a study of T cell responses to AZD1222 COVID-19 vaccine. Study findings and constraints: Donors were chiefly white British, with a greater number of females, and clonal diversity was perhaps underestimated. Two AZD1222 administrations were followed by greater Spike-specific TCR breadth and depth.

V dropped 2 bases and J dropped 12 bases, with 22 bases sitting between them. The germline V gene has CDR1 MNHEY and CDR2 SVGEGT. This CDR3 is 15 amino acids long. Notes on this clone: The antigen remains undetermined.

Repertoires were generated with immunoSEQ multiplex PCR, while TCRdb's copy carries only in-frame clones and drops some. The data contain 90,000 to 150,000 clones, roughly 84% of them singletons. This chain links TRBV6-2 or TRBV6-3 with TRBJ1-1, with D hard to call. Specimen: peripheral blood, collected 28 days after the second AZD1222 dose. This clonotype originated in an adult who received the AZD1222 COVID-19 vaccine. CDR3 in amino acids: CASSYETTGTPPPFF. The CDR3 DNA sequence: TGTGCCAGCAGTTACGAGACAACCGGAACACCCCCCCCTTTCTTT.